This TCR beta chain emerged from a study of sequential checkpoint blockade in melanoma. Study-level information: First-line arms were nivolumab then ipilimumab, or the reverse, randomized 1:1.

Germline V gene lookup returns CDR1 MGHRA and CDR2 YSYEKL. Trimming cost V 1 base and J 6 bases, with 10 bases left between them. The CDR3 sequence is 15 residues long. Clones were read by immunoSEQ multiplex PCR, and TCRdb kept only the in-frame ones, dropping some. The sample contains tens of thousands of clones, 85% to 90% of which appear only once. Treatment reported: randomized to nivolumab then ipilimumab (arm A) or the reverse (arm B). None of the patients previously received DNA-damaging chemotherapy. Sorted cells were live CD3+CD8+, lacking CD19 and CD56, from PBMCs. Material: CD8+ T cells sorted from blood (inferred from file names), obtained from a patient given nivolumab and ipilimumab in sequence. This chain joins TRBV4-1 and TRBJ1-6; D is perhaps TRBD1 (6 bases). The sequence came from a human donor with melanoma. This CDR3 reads CASSQVGAGNSPLHF. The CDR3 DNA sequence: TGCGCCAGCAGCCAAGTGGGGGCAGGTAATTCACCCCTCCACTTT.